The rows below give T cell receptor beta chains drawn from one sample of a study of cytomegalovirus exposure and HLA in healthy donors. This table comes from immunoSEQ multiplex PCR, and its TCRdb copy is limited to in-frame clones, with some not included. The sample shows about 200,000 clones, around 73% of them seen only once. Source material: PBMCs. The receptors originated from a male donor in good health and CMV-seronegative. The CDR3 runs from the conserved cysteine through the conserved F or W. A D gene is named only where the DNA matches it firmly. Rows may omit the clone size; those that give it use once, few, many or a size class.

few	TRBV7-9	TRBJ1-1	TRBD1	TGTGCCAGCAGCTCAGACAGGGTGAATCCCCTGAGGGCTTTCTTT	CASSSDRVNPLRAFF
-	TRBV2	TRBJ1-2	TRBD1	TGTGCCACCCCGGGACAGTACTATGGCTACACCTTC	CATPGQYYGYTF
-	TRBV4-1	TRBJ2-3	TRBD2	TGCGCCAGCAGCCGCACGGAAATACCGGGACTAGCGGACACAGATACGCAGTATTTT	CASSRTEIPGLADTDTQYF
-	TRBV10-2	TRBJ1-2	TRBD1	TGCGCCAGCAGTGATCCCAGGGGGCGGATCTATGGCTACACCTTC	CASSDPRGRIYGYTF
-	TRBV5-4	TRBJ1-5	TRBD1	TGTGCCAGCAGCGCACACAGGGGGCAGCCCCAGCATTTT	CASSAHRGQPQHF
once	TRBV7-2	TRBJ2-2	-	TGTGCCAGCAGCTTAGTGGCGGGGAAGGCCGGGGAGCTGTTTTTT	CASSLVAGKAGELFF
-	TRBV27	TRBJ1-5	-	TGTGCCAGCAGTTTTCGACCGCCGGAGGGTCAGCCCCAGCATTTT	CASSFRPPEGQPQHF
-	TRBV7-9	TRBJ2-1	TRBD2	TGTGCCAGCATCCTAAGCGGGGGCTCCTACAATGAGCAGTTCTTC	CASILSGGSYNEQFF
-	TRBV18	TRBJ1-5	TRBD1	TGTGCCAGCTCACCCCTGGGACAGGGCAATCAGCCCCAGCATTTT	CASSPLGQGNQPQHF
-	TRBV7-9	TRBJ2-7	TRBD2	TGTTCCAGCAGCTTCGGACTAGCGGGAGGGGGGCCCTACGAGCAGTACTTC	CSSSFGLAGGGPYEQYF
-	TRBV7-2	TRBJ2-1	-	TGTGCCAGCAGCATCGGAGGGCTAGCTAATGAGCAGTTCTTC	CASSIGGLANEQFF
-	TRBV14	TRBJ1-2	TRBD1	TGTGCCAGCAGCCAAGACAGGGGGCCGGCCCCCCAAGGCTACACCTTC	CASSQDRGPAPQGYTF
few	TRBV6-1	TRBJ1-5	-	TGTGCCAGCAGTGGACACAGGGGCAATCAGCCCCAGCATTTT	CASSGHRGNQPQHF
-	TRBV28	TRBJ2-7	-	TGTGCCAGCAGGTCTCCTGGCAGTTCCTACGAGCAGTACTTC	CASRSPGSSYEQYF
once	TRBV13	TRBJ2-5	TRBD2	TGTGCCAGCAGCTTAGGACTAGCGGGATTCCAAGAGACCCAGTACTTC	CASSLGLAGFQETQYF
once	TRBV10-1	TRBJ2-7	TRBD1	TGCGCCAGCAGTGAGAACAGGGGCTCCTACGAGCAGTACTTC	CASSENRGSYEQYF
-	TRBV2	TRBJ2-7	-	TGTGCCAGCGTCCACGGTTCCTACGAGCAGTACTTC	CASVHGSYEQYF
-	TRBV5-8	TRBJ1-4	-	TGTGCCAGCAGCTTGTATCCTAATGAAAAACTGTTTTTT	CASSLYPNEKLFF
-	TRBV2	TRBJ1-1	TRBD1	TGTGCCAGCAGTGGAGGGACAGGAATGAACACTGAAGCTTTCTTT	CASSGGTGMNTEAFF
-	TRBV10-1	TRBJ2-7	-	TGCGCCAGCAGCCTCGGACAACCTTACAAGCAGTACTTC	CASSLGQPYKQYF
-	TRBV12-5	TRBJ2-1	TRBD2	TGTGCTAGTGGTTTGATTAGCGGGAGTCTCAATGAGCAGTTCTTC	CASGLISGSLNEQFF
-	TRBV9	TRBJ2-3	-	TGTGCCAGCAGTACCTTTACTAGCAGCACAGATACGCAGTATTTT	CASSTFTSSTDTQYF
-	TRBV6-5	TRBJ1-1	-	TGTGCCAGCAGTTACTCGGATACAGGGCTCGGAAAAGCTTTCTTT	CASSYSDTGLGKAFF
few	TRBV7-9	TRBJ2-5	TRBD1	TGTTCCAGCAGCTTGACAGGGGGAACTCAAGAGACCCAGTACTTC	CSSSLTGGTQETQYF
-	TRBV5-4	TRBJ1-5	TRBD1	TGTGCCAGCAGCCGTACAGGGGGAAACGGCAATCAGCCCCAGCATTTT	CASSRTGGNGNQPQHF
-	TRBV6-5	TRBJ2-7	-	TGTGCCATTCACGAGGGTATCGAGCAGTACTTC	CAIHEGIEQYF
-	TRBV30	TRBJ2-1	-	TGTGCCTGGACCCGAGCAAGCCCCCGAACCTACAATGAGCAGTTCTTC	CAWTRASPRTYNEQFF
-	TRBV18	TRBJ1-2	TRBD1	TGTGCCAGCTCAGCCATTGGACAGGGAGAAAACTATGGCTACACCTTC	CASSAIGQGENYGYTF
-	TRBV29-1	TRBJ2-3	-	TGCAGCGTTGAAACAGGCACAGATACGCAGTATTTT	CSVETGTDTQYF
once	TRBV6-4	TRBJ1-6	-	TGTGCCAGCAGGGGTAGGGACAATCCTAATTCACCCCTCCACTTT	CASRGRDNPNSPLHF
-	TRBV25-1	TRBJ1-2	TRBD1	TGTGCCACCAGAGGGACAGGGAACTATGGCTACACCTTC	CATRGTGNYGYTF
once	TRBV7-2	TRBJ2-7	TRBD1	TGTGCCAGCAGCACACGACAGGGGGCAGGTTACGAGCAGTACTTC	CASSTRQGAGYEQYF
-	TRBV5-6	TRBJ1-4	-	TGTGCCAGCAGCTTGGGTTATGCGGGTGAAAAACTGTTTTTT	CASSLGYAGEKLFF
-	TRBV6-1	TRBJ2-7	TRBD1	TGTGCCAGCAGCCATATGACAGGGAGCGAGCAGTACTTC	CASSHMTGSEQYF
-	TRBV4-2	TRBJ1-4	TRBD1	TGTGCCAGCAGCCAAGATGTCGGGACAGGGGGTGAAAAACTGTTTTTT	CASSQDVGTGGEKLFF
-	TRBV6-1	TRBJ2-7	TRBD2	TGTGCCAGCAGTGCCGGACTAGCGGGGGCCTACGAGCAGTACTTC	CASSAGLAGAYEQYF
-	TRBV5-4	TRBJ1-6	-	TGTGCCAGCAGGCCTCGACAGGTCGCTAATTCACCCCTCCACTTT	CASRPRQVANSPLHF
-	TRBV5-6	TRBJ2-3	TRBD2	TGTGCCAGCAGCGCCCTAGCGGGCCACCTTAGCACAGATACGCAGTATTTT	CASSALAGHLSTDTQYF
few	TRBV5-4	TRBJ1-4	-	TGTGCCAGCAGCTTGGGTTGGGGAGTTGCTGAAAAACTGTTTTTT	CASSLGWGVAEKLFF
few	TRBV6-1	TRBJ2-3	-	TGTGCCAGCAGTGGTGGGTTGGCTAGCGTATCGGATACGCAGTATTTT	CASSGGLASVSDTQYF
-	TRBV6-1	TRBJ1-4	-	TGTGCCAGCAGTGTGGAGCAGGGCGGCCCAACTAATGAAAAACTGTTTTTT	CASSVEQGGPTNEKLFF
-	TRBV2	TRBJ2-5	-	TGTGCCAGCAGTGGACAGGTCGACCAGTACTTC	CASSGQVDQYF
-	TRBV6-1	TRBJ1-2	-	TGTGCCAGCATGGGCCAAGGTCACTATGGCTACACCTTC	CASMGQGHYGYTF
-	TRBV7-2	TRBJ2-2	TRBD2	TGTGCCAGCAGCTTGACTAGCGGGAGGTCAAGGGACACCGGGGAGCTGTTTTTT	CASSLTSGRSRDTGELFF
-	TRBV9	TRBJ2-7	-	TGTGCCAGCAGCGTAGGGCGAGGTTCCTACGAGCAGTACTTC	CASSVGRGSYEQYF
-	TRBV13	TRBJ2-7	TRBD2	TGTGCCAGCAGCTTAGGCCGAGGTTACAGCGGGAGCTCCTACGAGCAGTACTTC	CASSLGRGYSGSSYEQYF
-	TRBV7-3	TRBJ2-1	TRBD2	TGTGCCAGCAGCCTCGGGACTAGCTCCTACAATGAGCAGTTCTTC	CASSLGTSSYNEQFF
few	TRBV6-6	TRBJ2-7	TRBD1	TGTGCCAGCAAATATACGGGACAGGGCAACTCCTACGAGCAGTACTTC	CASKYTGQGNSYEQYF